This T cell receptor (beta chain) was recorded in a study of CD8+ T cells in alopecia areata. Germline lookup yields CDR1 SEHNR and CDR2 FQNEAQ (reference sequence). V lost 5 bases, J lost 6 bases, and 9 bases lay in between. The CDR3 is 12 amino acids. TCR sequencing used cDNA made by reverse transcription of extracted RNA. The assay was immunoSEQ multiplex PCR, and TCRdb's table has in-frame clones only and misses some. The sample carries more than 95,000 clones, around 59% recorded once. This clone was counted ten times or more. The V and J genes are TRBV7-9 and TRBJ2-3; D ambiguous. This clonotype was obtained from a human donor in good health. The sequenced material came from CD4+ T cells sorted from blood. As DNA, the CDR3 is TGTGCCAGCAGCCTCTCCTCCGATACGCAGTATTTT. This gives the protein CASSLSSDTQYF.